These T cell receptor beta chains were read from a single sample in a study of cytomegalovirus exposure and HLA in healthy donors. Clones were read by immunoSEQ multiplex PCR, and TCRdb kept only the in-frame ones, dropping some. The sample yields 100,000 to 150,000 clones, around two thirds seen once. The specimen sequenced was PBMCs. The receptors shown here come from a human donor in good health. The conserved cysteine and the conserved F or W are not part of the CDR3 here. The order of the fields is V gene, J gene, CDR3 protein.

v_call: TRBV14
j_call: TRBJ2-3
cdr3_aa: ASSYRLGFRADTQY

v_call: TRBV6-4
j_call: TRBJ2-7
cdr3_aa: ASSEGASSYEQY

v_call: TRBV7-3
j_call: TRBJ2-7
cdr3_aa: ASSLEAGGSYEQY

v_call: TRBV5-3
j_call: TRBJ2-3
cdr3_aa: ARSGLDRGLRTDTQY

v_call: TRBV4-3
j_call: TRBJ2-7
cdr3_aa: ASSQATGSYEQY

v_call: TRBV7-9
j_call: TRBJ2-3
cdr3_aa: ASSLGQSSSTDTQY

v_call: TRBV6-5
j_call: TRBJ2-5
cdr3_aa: ASSPGRDRGGTQY

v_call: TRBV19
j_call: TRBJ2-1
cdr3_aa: ASSIRGTGGSEQF

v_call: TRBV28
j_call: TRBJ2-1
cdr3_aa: ASRTGGAGWEQF

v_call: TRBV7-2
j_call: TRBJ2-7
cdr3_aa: ASSLESGQGSYEQY

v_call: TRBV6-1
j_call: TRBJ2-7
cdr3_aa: ASSLQGSLYEQY

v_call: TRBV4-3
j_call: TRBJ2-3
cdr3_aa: ASSQGLPTDTQY

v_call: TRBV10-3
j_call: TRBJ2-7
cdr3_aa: AINNQGNKGQY